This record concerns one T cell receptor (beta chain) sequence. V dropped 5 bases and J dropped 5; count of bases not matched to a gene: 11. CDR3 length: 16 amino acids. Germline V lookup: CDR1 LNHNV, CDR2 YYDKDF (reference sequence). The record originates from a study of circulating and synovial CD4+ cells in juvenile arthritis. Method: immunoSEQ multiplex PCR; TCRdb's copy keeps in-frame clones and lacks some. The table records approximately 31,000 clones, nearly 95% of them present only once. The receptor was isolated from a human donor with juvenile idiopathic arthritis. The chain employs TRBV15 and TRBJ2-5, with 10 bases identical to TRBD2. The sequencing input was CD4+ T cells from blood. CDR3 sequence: CATSLGGLAGVETQYF. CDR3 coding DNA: TGTGCCACCAGCTTGGGAGGGCTAGCGGGAGTTGAGACCCAGTACTTC. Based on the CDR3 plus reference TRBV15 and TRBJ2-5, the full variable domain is DAMVIQNPRYQVTQFGKPVTLSCSQTLNHNVMYWYQQKSSQAPKLLFHYYDKDFNNEADTPDNFQSRRPNTSFCFLDIRSPGLGDTAMYLCATSLGGLAGVETQYFGPGTRLLVL.